These 15 T cell receptor beta chains were all obtained from the same sample, sequenced in a study of beta chain features in type 1 diabetes. Expressed TCRB transcripts were sequenced because the entire RNA isolate underwent reverse transcription. Repertoires were generated with immunoSEQ multiplex PCR, while TCRdb's copy carries only in-frame clones and drops some. The sample contains hundreds of thousands of clones, 15% of which appear only once. The specimen sequenced was naive CD4+ T cells from blood. These TCRs come from a man between 18 and 35 years old in good health.

This clone was observed a handful of times. The V call is TRBV7-9, the J call TRBJ1-4; D uncertain. This CDR3 has 14 amino acids. Germline values: CDR1 SEHNR, CDR2 FQNEAQ (reference sequence). V lost 6 bases, J lost 8 bases, and 16 bases lay in between. The CDR3 here is CASSRLVFGEKLFF. The CDR3 region has the DNA TGTGCCAGCAGTAGATTGGTGTTCGGGGAAAAACTGTTTTTT.

CDR3 bases: TGTGCCAGCAGCCAGATACCGACGGATGGCTACACCTTC. Its translation: CASSQIPTDGYTF. This rearrangement joins TRBV7-9 to TRBJ1-2; D is unclear. This CDR3 has 13 residues. CDR1 and CDR2 (germline): SEHNR, FQNEAQ (reference sequence). The V gene lost 5 bases and the J gene lost 6 bases, with 13 bases spanning the gap.

The rearrangement links TRBV27 to TRBJ1-5; D perhaps matches TRBD1 (6 bases). Deletions cut 11 bases from V and 2 bases from J, with 19 bases between. Germline V gene data show CDR1 as MNHEY and CDR2 as SMNVEV (reference sequence). The CDR3 length is 15 residues. CDR3 protein: CASRPQGSGNQPQHF. The CDR3 nucleotides read TGTGCCTCCAGGCCTCAGGGGAGCGGCAATCAGCCCCAGCATTTT.

The table lists this clone with a few counts. V gene TRBV10-3 combines with J gene TRBJ2-5; 11 positions match TRBD2. CDR1 is ENHRY and CDR2 is SYGVKD in the germline V gene. CDR3 length: 14 amino acids. With 6 bases clipped from V and 4 bases from J, the junction kept 4 bases outside the gene matches. The DNA of the CDR3 is TGTGCCATCAGCGGGACTAGCGGACCAGAGACCCAGTACTTC. Residues: CAISGTSGPETQYF.

CDR3 sequence (DNA): TGTGCCAGCTCACCAGGATTAGCGGGGCAAGAGACCCAGTACTTC. Translated: CASSPGLAGQETQYF. This chain links TRBV18 with TRBJ2-5; 8 nucleotides agree with TRBD2. CDR3 length: 15 residues. The junction had 4 bases not matched to a gene; V was cut back by 2 bases and J by 2 bases. The V gene's germline CDR1 is KGHSH and CDR2 LQKENI. Full variable domain (remainder filled in from reference TRBV18 and TRBJ2-5): NAGVMQNPRHLVRRRGQEARLRCSPMKGHSHVYWYRQLPEEGLKFMVYLQKENIIDESGMPKERFSAEFPKEGPSILRIQQVVRGDSAAYFCASSPGLAGQETQYFGPGTRLLVL.

This clone came up a few times. V gene TRBV30 combines with J gene TRBJ2-7; D is undetermined. The CDR3 sequence is 11 residues long. Germline V gene sequence: CDR1 GTSNPN, CDR2 SVGIG (reference sequence). The V end was cut by 2 bases, the J end by 3 bases, with 5 bases between. This chain's CDR3 is CAWSISYEQYF. CDR3 nucleotides: TGTGCCTGGAGTATCAGCTACGAGCAGTACTTC.

This clone was counted a few times. Other DNA sequences in this specimen translate into the identical CDR3. This rearrangement joins TRBV9 to TRBJ2-3; D remains unclear. In germline, CDR1 is SGDLS, CDR2 YYNGEE. The CDR3 runs to 13 residues. Trimming removed 2 bases at V and 3 bases at J, with 7 bases between. The CDR3 spells CASSVMGTDTQYF. In nucleotides, the CDR3 is TGTGCCAGCAGCGTTATGGGAACAGATACGCAGTATTTT.

To note about this clone: The sample holds other DNA sequences that translate to the same CDR3. Here the CDR3 reads CASSRGRYEQYF. The CDR3 bases are TGTGCCAGCAGTCGAGGCCGATACGAGCAGTACTTC. The rearrangement links TRBV28 to TRBJ2-7; D gene unclear. V lost 5 bases to trimming and J lost 4 bases, with 9 bases between them. The germline V gene has CDR1 MDHEN and CDR2 SYDVKM. This CDR3 region has 12 residues.

This chain uses TRBV4-1 with TRBJ2-2; 7 bases line up with TRBD1. V dropped 1 base and J dropped 3; count of bases not matched to a gene: 2. The CDR3 sequence is 15 residues long. CDR1 MGHRA and CDR2 YSYEKL come from the germline V gene. CDR3 sequence: CASSQVTGDTGELFF. DNA of the CDR3: TGCGCCAGCAGCCAAGTCACAGGGGACACCGGGGAGCTGTTTTTT.

The J gene is TRBJ2-1, the V gene TRBV11-1; 10 nucleotides align to TRBD2. The CDR3 length is 15 residues. V was clipped by 3 bases and J by 4 bases; unmatched bases: 3. The V gene's germline CDR1 is SGHAT and CDR2 FQDESV (reference sequence). The CDR3 DNA reads as TGTGCCAGCAGCTTTCGGACTAGCGGATACAATGAGCAGTTCTTC. As protein: CASSFRTSGYNEQFF.

Only a few counts were recorded for this clone. J is TRBJ1-1 and V is TRBV28, with unresolved D. Trimming left V 8 bases short and J 5 bases short, with 12 bases between. This CDR3 comprises 12 residues. Germline CDR1 reads MDHEN; CDR2 reads SYDVKM. CDR3 loop: CASQPRRTEAFF. The CDR3 bases are TGTGCCAGCCAACCCCGTAGGACTGAAGCTTTCTTT. Filled out from reference TRBV28 and TRBJ1-1, the complete variable domain reads DVKVTQSSRYLVKRTGEKVFLECVQDMDHENMFWYRQDPGLGLRLIYFSYDVKMKEKGDIPEGYSVSREKKERFSLILESASTNQTSMYLCASQPRRTEAFFGQGTRLTVV.

This clone was seen more than once but under ten times. The gene calls are TRBV4-1 and TRBJ2-7; D not certain. V dropped 0 bases and J dropped 2 bases, with 5 bases sitting between them. The CDR3 loop spans 13 amino acids. Germline lookup yields CDR1 MGHRA and CDR2 YSYEKL. As DNA, the CDR3 is TGCGCCAGCAGCCAAGATCCAACCTACGAGCAGTACTTC. It translates to CASSQDPTYEQYF.

The chain joins TRBV28 to TRBJ2-5; D perhaps matches TRBD2 (5 bases). CDR1 and CDR2 from the germline V gene are MDHEN and SYDVKM. The CDR3 is made up of 14 amino acids. With 7 bases removed from V and 5 bases from J, the gap between germline ends came to 17 bases. CDR3 protein: CASTPSRVRETQYF. CDR3 bases: TGTGCCAGCACTCCTTCGCGGGTCAGGGAGACCCAGTACTTC.

The chain joins TRBV18 to TRBJ2-7, with 7 bases matching TRBD1. Germline V gene lookup returns CDR1 KGHSH and CDR2 LQKENI. The trim removed 2 bases at V and 2 bases at J, leaving 6 bases unmatched. The length of the CDR3 is 15 residues. CDR3: CASSPGAGGPYEQYF. The CDR3, as DNA: TGTGCCAGCTCACCAGGCGCAGGGGGACCCTACGAGCAGTACTTC.

This rearrangement joins TRBV7-2 to TRBJ2-1; D is possibly TRBD1 (5 bases). The CDR3 has 13 residues. Germline CDR1 is SGHTA and CDR2 is FQGNSA. Trimming stripped 6 bases from V and 7 bases from J, with 13 bases between. The CDR3 region is CASSTARGNEQFF. As DNA, the CDR3 is TGTGCCAGCAGTACCGCAAGGGGAAATGAGCAGTTCTTC.